This TCR beta chain was retrieved from a study of identical twins. Study observations and caveats: Abundant cord blood beta clonotypes carried fewer insertions; memory repertoires showed none.

One entry per CDR3 protein, called by TCRdb with MiXCR from the 5' RACE reads. The profile shows 550,000 to 700,000 distinct CDR3 sequences, 21% of them singletons. This clonotype showed up just a few times. Its matching antigen is unknown. This same sample was also taken into another study, of T cells expressing NK-cell markers. In that study: Most of the eight sequenced donors tested HCMV-seropositive; one tested seronegative. Sorting in several experiments was restricted by an anti-gamma-delta TCR antibody to alpha-beta TCR T cells. Dominant NKG2C+ clonotype frequencies of about 1.0-8% of CD8+ T cells were measured in more than five donors.

Sequencing used PBMCs. The TCR sequence derives from a woman between 18 and 30 years old in good health.

CDR3 residues: CSASMGGGLGQETQYF. Written as DNA, the CDR3 is TGCAGCGCGTCAATGGGAGGGGGCCTCGGTCAAGAGACCCAGTACTTC. This sequence joins TRBV29-1 and TRBJ2-5; D might be TRBD1 or TRBD2, each matching 7 bases. Germline V gene lookup returns CDR1 SQVTM and CDR2 ANQGSEA. CDR3 length: 16 amino acids. Trimming removed 7 bases from V and 2 bases from J, with 23 bases in between.